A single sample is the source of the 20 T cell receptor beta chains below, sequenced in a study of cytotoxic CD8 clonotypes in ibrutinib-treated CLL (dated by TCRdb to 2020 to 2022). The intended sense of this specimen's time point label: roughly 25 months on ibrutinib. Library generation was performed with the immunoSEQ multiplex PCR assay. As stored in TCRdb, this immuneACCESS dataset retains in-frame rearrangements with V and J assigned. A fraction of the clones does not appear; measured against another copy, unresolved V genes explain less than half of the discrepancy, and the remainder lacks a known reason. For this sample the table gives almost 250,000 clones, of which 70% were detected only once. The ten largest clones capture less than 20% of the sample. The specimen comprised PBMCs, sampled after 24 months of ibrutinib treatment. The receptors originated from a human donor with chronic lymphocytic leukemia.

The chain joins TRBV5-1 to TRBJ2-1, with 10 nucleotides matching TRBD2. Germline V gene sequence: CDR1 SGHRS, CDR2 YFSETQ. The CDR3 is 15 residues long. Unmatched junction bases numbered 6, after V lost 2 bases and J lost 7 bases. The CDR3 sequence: CASSFRLAGLNEQFF. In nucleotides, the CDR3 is TGCGCCAGCAGCTTCAGACTAGCGGGCCTAAATGAGCAGTTCTTC.

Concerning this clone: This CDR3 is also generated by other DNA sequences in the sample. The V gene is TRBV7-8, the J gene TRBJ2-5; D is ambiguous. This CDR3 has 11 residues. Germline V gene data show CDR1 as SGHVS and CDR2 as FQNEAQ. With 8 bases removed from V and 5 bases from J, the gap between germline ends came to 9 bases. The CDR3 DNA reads TGTGCCAGCCGGCGTGGGGAGACCCAGTACTTC. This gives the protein CASRRGETQYF.

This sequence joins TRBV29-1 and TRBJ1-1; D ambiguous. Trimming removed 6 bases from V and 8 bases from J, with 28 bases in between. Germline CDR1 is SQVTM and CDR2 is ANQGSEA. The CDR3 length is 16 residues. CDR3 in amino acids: CSVAASHTKWEGEAFF. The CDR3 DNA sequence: TGCAGCGTCGCCGCCTCACATACTAAGTGGGAAGGGGAAGCTTTCTTT.

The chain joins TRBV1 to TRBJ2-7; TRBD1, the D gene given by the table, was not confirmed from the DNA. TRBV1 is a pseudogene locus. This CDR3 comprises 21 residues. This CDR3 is CTSSQFNTGTGERGSPYEQYF. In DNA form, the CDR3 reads TGCACCAGCAGCCAATTCAACACCGGGACAGGGGAGAGGGGAAGCCCCTACGAGCAGTACTTC.

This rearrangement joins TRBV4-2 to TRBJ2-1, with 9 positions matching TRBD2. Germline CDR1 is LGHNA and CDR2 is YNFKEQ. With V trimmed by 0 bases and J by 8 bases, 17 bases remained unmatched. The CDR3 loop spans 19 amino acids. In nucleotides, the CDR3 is TGTGCCAGCAGCCAAGAACCTACTCTAGCGGGAAATGGGGGAGATGAGCAGTTCTTC. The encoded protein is CASSQEPTLAGNGGDEQFF.

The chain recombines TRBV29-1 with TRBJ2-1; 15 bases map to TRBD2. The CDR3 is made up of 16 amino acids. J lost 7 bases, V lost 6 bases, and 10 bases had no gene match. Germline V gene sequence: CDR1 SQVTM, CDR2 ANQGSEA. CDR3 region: CSVGGLAGGLGNEQFF. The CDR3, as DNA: TGCAGCGTCGGGGGACTAGCGGGAGGCCTGGGGAATGAGCAGTTCTTC.

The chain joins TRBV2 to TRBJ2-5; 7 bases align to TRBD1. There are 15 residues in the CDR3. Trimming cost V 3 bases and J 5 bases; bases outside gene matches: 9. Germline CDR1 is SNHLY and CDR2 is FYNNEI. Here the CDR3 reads CASSEETGRQETQYF. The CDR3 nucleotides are TGTGCCAGCAGTGAGGAGACAGGGCGTCAGGAGACCCAGTACTTC.

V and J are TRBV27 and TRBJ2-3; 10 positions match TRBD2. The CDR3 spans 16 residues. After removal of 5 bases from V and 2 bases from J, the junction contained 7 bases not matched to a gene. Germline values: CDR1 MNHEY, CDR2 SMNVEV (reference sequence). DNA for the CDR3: TGTGCCAGCAGTCGAGCGGGAGGGCGGGCCACAGATACGCAGTATTTT. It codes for CASSRAGGRATDTQYF.

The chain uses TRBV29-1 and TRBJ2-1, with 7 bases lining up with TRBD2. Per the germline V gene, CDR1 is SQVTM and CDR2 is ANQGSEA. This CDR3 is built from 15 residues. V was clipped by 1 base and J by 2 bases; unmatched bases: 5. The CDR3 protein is CSVEGGGGAYNEQFF. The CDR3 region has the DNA TGCAGCGTTGAAGGCGGGGGTGGTGCCTACAATGAGCAGTTCTTC.

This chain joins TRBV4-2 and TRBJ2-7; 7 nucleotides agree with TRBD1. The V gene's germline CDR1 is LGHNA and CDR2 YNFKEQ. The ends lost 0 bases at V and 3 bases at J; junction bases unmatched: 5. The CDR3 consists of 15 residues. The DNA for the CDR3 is TGTGCCAGCAGCCAAGATGGACAGGAGGACTACGAGCAGTACTTC. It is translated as CASSQDGQEDYEQYF.

The CDR3 spells CASSLAKLSGYTF. The CDR3 DNA is TGTGCCAGCAGCTTAGCTAAGCTATCTGGCTACACCTTC. The chain links TRBV7-9 to TRBJ1-2; D gene unclear. Germline V gene data show CDR1 as SEHNR and CDR2 as FQNEAQ (reference sequence). There are 13 residues in the CDR3. V lost 0 bases, J lost 7 bases, and 9 bases lay in between. The full variable domain, with the rest looked up from reference TRBV7-9 and TRBJ1-2, is DTGVSQNPRHKITKRGQNVTFRCDPISEHNRLYWYRQTLGQGPEFLTYFQNEAQLEKSRLLSDRFSAERPKGSFSTLEIQRTEQGDSAMYLCASSLAKLSGYTFGSGTRLTVV.

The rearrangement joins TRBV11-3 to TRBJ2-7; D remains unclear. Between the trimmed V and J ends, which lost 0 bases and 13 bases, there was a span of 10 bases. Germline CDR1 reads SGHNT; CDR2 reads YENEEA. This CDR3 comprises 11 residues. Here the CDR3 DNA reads TGTGCCAGCAGCTTAGAATCCCTCAACTACTTC. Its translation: CASSLESLNYF.

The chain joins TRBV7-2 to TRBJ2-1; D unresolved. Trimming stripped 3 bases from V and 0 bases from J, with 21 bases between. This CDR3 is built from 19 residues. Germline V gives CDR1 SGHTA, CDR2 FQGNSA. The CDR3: CASSFSPTGGISSYNEQFF. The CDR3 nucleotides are TGTGCCAGCAGCTTCTCGCCCACGGGTGGGATTAGCTCCTACAATGAGCAGTTCTTC.

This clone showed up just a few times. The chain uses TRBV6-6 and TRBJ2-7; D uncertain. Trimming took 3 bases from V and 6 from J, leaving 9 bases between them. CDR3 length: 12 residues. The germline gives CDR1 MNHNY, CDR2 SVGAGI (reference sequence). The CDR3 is CASSYSFIEQYF. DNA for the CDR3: TGTGCCAGCAGTTATAGTTTTATCGAGCAGTACTTC.

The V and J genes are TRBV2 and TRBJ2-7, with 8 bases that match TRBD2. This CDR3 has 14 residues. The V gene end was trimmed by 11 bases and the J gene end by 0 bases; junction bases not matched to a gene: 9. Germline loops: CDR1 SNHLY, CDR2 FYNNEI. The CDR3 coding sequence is TGTGCCGGAGCTAGCGGGTATAGCTCCTACGAGCAGTACTTC. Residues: CAGASGYSSYEQYF.

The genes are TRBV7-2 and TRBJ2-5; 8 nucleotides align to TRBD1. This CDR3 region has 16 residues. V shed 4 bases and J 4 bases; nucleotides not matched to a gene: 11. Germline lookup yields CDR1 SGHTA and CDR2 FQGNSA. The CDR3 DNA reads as TGTGCCAGCAGCTCTATCTCGACAGGGGATAGAGAGACCCAGTACTTC. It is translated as CASSSISTGDRETQYF.

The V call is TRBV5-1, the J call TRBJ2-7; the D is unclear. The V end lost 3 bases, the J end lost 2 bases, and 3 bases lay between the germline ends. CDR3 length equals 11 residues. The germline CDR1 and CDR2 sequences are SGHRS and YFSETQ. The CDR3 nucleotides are TGCGCCAGCAGCTCCACCTACGAGCAGTACTTC. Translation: CASSSTYEQYF.

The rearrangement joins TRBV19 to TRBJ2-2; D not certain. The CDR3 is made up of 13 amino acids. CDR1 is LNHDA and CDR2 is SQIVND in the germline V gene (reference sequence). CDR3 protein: CEFRTANTGELFF. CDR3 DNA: TGTGAGTTCCGGACGGCGAACACCGGGGAGCTGTTTTTT.

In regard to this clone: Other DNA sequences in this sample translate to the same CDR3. CDR3: CASSPGLNTGELFF. The CDR3 nucleotides read TGTGCCAGCAGCCCAGGGCTGAACACCGGGGAGCTGTTTTTT. The chain couples TRBV11-2 to TRBJ2-2; D might be TRBD1 (5 bases). Trimming pared 5 bases from V and 1 base from J, leaving 8 bases between. CDR1 and CDR2 from the germline V gene are SGHAT and FQNNGV. The CDR3 is 14 amino acids.

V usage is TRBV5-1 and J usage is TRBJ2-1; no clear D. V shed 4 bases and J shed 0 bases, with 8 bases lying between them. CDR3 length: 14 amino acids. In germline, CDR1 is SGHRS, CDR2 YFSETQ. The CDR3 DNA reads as TGCGCCAGCAGCCGCGAGAGCTCCTACAATGAGCAGTTCTTC. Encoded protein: CASSRESSYNEQFF.